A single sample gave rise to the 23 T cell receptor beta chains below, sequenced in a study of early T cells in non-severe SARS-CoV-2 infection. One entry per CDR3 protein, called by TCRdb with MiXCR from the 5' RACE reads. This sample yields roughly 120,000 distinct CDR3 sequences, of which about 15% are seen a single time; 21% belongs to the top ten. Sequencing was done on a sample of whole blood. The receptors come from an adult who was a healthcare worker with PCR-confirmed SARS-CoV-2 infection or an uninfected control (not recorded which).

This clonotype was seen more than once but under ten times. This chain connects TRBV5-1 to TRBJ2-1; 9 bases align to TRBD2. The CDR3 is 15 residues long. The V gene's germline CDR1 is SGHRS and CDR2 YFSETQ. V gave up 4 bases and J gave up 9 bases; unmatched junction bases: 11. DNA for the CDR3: TGCGCCAGCAGCAATAGCGGGGGAGCCCATGCTGAGCAGTTCTTC. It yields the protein CASSNSGGAHAEQFF.

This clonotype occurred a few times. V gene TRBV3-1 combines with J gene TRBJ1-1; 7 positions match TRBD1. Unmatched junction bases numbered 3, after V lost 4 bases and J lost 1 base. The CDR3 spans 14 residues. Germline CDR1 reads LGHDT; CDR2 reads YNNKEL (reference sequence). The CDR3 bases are TGTGCCAGCAGCCGGGGACAGCGGAACACTGAAGCTTTCTTT. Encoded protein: CASSRGQRNTEAFF.

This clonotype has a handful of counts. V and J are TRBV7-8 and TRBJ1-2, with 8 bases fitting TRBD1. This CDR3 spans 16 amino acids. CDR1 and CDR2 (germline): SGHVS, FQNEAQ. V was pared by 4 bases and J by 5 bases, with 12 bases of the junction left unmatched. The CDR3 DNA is TGTGCCAGCAGCTCGTACTCGCGGACAGGGAGTTATGGCTACACCTTC. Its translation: CASSSYSRTGSYGYTF.

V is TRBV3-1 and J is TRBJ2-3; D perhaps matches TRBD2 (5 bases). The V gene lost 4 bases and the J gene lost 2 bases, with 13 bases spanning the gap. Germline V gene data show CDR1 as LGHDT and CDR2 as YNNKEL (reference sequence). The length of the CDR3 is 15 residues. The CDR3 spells CASSPALATTDTQYF. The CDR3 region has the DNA TGTGCCAGCAGCCCGGCGCTAGCCACCACAGATACGCAGTATTTT.

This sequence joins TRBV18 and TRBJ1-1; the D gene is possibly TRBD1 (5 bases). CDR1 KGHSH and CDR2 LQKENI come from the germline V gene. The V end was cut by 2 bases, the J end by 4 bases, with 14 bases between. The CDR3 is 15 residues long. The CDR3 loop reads CASSPVVSGGTEAFF. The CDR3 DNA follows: TGTGCCAGCTCACCAGTGGTGTCCGGGGGCACTGAAGCTTTCTTT.

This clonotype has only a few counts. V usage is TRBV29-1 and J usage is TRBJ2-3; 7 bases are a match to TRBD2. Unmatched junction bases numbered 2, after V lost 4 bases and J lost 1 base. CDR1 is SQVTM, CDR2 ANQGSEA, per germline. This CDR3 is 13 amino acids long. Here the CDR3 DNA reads TGCAGCGTTGTCCGGGGGGGCACAGATACGCAGTATTTT. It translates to CSVVRGGTDTQYF.

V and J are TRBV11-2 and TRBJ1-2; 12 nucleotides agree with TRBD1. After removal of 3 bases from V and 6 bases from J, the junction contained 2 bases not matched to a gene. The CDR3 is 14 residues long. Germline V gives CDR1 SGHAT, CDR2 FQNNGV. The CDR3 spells CASSLGQGADGYTF. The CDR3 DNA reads TGTGCCAGCAGCTTGGGACAGGGGGCGGATGGCTACACCTTC.

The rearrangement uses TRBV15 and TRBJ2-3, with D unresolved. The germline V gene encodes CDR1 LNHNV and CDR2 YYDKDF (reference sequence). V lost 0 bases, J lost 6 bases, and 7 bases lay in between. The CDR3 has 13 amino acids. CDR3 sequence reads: CATSRDPKDTQYF. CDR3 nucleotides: TGTGCCACCAGCAGAGATCCCAAGGATACGCAGTATTTT.

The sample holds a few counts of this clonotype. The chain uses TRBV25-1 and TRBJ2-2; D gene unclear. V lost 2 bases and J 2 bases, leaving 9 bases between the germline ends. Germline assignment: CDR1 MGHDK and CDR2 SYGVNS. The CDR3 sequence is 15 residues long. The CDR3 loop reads CASSELGSNTGELFF. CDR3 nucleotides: TGTGCCAGCAGTGAACTCGGCAGCAACACCGGGGAGCTGTTTTTT.

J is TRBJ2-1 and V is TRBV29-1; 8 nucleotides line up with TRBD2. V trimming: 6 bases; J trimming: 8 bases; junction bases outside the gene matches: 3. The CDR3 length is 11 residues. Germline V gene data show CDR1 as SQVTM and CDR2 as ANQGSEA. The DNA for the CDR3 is TGCAGCGTCGGGGGGGTCCATGAGCAGTTCTTC. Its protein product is CSVGGVHEQFF.

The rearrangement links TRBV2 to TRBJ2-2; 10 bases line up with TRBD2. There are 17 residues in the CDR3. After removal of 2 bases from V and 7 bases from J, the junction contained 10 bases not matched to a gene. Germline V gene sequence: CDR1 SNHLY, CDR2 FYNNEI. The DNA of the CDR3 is TGTGCCAGCAGTGAAAAGGCTAGCGGGGGAGTTGGCGGGGAGCTGTTTTTT. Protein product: CASSEKASGGVGGELFF.

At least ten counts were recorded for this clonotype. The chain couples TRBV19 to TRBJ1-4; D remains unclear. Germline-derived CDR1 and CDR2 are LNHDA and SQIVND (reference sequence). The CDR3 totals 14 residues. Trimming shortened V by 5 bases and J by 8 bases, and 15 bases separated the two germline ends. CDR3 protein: CASSAWADGEKLFF. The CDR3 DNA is TGTGCCAGTAGTGCCTGGGCGGACGGAGAAAAACTGTTTTTT.

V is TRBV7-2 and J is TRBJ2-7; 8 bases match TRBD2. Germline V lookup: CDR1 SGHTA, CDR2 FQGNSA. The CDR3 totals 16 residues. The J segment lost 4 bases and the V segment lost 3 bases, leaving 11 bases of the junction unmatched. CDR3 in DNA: TGTGCCAGCAGCTTGCTAGGTAGCGGGGACGATTACGAGCAGTACTTC. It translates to CASSLLGSGDDYEQYF.

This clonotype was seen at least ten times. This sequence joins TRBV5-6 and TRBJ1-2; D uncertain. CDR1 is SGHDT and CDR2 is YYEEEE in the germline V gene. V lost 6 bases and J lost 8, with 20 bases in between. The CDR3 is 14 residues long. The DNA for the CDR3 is TGTGCCAGCACCTCCGGATATTCGACTCACGGCTACACCTTC. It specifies CASTSGYSTHGYTF.

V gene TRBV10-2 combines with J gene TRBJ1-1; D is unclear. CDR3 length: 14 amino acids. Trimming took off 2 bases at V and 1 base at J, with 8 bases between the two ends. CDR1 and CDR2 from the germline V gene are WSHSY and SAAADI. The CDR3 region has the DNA TGCGCCAGCAGTGAGCCCGGGGAGAACACTGAAGCTTTCTTT. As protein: CASSEPGENTEAFF.

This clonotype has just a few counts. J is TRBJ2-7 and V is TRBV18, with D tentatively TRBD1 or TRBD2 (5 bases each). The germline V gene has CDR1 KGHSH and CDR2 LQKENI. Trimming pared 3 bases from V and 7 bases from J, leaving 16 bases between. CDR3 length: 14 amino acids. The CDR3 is CASSPWGTVSEQYF. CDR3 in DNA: TGTGCCAGCTCACCGTGGGGGACGGTGAGTGAGCAGTACTTC. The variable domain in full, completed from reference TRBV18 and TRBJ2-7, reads NAGVMQNPRHLVRRRGQEARLRCSPMKGHSHVYWYRQLPEEGLKFMVYLQKENIIDESGMPKERFSAEFPKEGPSILRIQQVVRGDSAAYFCASSPWGTVSEQYFGPGTRLTVT.

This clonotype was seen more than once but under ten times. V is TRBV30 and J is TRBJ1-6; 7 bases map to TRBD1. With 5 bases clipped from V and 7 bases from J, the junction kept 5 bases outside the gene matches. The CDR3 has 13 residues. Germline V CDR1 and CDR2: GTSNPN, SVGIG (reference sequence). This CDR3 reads CAWVGGGNSPLHF. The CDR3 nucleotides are TGTGCCTGGGTTGGAGGGGGCAATTCACCCCTCCACTTT.

DNA for the CDR3: TGTGCCAGCAGCTTTGGGCCCTCCCCGAGGCAAGGCGAGCAGTACTTC. Translation: CASSFGPSPRQGEQYF. The chain has TRBV5-4 and TRBJ2-7; D unclear. The CDR3 runs 16 residues. V was clipped by 2 bases and J by 6 bases, with 21 bases between them. Germline V gene data show CDR1 as SGHNT and CDR2 as YYREEE (reference sequence).

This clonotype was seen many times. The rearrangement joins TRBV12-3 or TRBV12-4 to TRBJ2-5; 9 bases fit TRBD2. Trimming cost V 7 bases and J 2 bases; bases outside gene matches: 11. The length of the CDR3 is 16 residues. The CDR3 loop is CASTWGGLAGQETQYF. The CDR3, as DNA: TGTGCCAGCACTTGGGGGGGGCTAGCGGGGCAAGAGACCCAGTACTTC.

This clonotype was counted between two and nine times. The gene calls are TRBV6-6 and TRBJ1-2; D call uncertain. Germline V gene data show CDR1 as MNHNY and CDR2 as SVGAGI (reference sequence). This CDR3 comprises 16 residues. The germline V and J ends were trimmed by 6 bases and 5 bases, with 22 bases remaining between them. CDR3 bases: TGTGCCAGCAGCCGGGCCTCTCGTCGGGTAGAATATGGCTACACCTTC. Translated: CASSRASRRVEYGYTF.

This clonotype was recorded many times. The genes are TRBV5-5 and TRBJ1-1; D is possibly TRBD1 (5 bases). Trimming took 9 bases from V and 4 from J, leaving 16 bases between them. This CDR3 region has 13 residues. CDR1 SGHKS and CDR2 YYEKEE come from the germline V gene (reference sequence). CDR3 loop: CATALGPFTEAFF. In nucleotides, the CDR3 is TGTGCCACCGCTCTGGGGCCGTTCACTGAAGCTTTCTTT.

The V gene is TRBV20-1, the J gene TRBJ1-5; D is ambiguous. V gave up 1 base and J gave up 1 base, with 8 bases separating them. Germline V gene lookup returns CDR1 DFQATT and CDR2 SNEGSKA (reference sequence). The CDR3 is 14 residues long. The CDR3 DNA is TGCAGTGCTAGAGGCTTGAGGAGCAATCAGCCCCAGCATTTT. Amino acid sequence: CSARGLRSNQPQHF.

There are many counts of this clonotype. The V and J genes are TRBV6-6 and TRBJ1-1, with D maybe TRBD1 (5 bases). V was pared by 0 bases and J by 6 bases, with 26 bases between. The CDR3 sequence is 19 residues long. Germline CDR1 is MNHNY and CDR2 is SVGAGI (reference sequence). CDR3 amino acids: CASSYSQGGPNSLLSEAFF. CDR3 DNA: TGTGCCAGCAGTTACTCCCAGGGTGGACCCAATTCGCTACTCTCTGAAGCTTTCTTT.